This T cell receptor beta chain was profiled in a study of T cells in Graves' hyperthyroidism and ophthalmopathy. Study context: Sampling of peripheral blood happened at initial diagnosis, prior to any treatment. General observations from the study: In the analysis, a 13 V-J model separated ophthalmopathy from stable hyperthyroidism.

V dropped 6 bases and J dropped 3 bases, with 12 bases sitting between them. The germline gives CDR1 SNHLY, CDR2 FYNNEI. The CDR3 totals 14 residues. Each patient was aged 18 to 65 and had newly diagnosed hyperthyroidism of under 2 months' duration. Cells are PBMCs isolated from about 10 ml of fresh blood. This clonotype was observed at least ten times. The antigen is unknown. Amplification yielded TCR beta CDR3 regions, with RNA transcripts as the source. The study used the HTBI primer set for a first-round RT-PCR of the TCR CDR3. Using its own MiXCR run on the multiplex PCR reads, TCRdb lists one record per CDR3 protein. The top ten clones hold approximately 15% of a sample with about 570,000 distinct CDR3 sequences, about 14% of them seen once.

The receptor's source is a woman in her thirties or forties with Graves' hyperthyroidism. Sequences were obtained from blood. This chain uses TRBV2 with TRBJ1-5, with D unresolved. DNA of the CDR3: TGTGCCAGCAGCGGCCTTACCCCCAATCAGCCCCAGCATTTT. Its translation is CASSGLTPNQPQHF.